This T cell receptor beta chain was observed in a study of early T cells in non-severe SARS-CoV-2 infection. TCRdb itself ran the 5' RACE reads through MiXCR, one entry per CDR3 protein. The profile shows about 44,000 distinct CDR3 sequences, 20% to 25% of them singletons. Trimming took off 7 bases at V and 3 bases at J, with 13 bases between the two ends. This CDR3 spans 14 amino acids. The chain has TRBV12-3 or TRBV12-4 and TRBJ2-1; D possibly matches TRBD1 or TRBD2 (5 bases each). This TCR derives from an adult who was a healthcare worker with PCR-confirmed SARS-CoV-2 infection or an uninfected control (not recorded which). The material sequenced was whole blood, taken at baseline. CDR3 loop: CASTSGTLYNEQFF. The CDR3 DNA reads TGTGCCAGCACCTCCGGGACCCTCTACAATGAGCAGTTCTTC.